This T cell receptor beta chain was sequenced for a study of blood T cell repertoires in COVID-19. Study as a whole: Some COVID-19 samples were acute and others convalescent; all came from the United States, Italy and Spain. Nucleic acid was either cDNA or gDNA, and it came from T cells, B-cell-depleted T cells, or PBMCs.

V lost 7 bases, J lost 0 bases, and 19 bases lay in between. Germline CDR1 reads MNHEY; CDR2 reads SMNVEV (reference sequence). The CDR3 is 17 residues long. Original data processing: Amplification of reference gene primers was used by the study to estimate nucleated cell counts. Assay: immunoSEQ multiplex PCR; the TCRdb copy retains only in-frame clones and omits some. V and J calls and clone size are those listed in that table; D and trimming were worked out from the DNA. The table shows 150,000 or so clones, with approximately 78% occurring only once. The chain links TRBV27 to TRBJ1-5; D is perhaps TRBD1 (6 bases). This TCR was recovered from an older man with acute or convalescent COVID-19. The sequencing sample was made of peripheral blood. CDR3 sequence: CASMGHPYGYSNQPQHF. The CDR3 DNA is TGTGCCAGCATGGGACACCCATATGGGTATAGCAATCAGCCCCAGCATTTT.